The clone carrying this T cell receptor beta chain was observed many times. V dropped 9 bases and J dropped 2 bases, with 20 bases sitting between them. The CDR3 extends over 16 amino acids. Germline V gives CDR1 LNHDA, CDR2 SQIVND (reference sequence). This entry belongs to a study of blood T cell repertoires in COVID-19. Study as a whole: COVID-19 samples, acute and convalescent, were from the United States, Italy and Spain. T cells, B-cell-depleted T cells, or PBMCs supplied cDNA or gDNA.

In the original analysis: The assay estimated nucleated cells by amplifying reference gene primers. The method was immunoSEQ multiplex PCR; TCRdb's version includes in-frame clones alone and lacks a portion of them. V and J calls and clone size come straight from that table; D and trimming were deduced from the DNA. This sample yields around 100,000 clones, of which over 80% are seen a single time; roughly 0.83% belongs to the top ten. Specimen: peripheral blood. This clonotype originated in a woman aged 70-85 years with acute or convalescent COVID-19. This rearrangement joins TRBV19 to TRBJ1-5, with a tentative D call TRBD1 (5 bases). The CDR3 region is CASGRGFRSGNQPQHF. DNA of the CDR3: TGTGCCAGCGGGAGGGGTTTTAGGTCGGGCAATCAGCCCCAGCATTTT.